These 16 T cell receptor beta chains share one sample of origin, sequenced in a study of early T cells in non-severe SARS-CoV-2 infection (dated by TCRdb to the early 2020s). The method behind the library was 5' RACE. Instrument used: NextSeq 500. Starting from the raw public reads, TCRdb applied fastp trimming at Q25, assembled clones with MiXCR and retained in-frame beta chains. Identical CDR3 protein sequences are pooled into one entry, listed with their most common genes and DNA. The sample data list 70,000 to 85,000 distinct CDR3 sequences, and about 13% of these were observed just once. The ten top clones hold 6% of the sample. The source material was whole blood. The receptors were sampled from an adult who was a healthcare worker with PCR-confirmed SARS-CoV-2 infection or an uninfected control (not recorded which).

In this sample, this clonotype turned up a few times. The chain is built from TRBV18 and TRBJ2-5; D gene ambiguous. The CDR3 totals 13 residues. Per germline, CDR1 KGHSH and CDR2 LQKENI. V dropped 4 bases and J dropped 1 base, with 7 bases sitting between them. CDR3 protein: CASSLHFQETQYF. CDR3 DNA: TGTGCCAGCTCACTACACTTCCAAGAGACCCAGTACTTC.

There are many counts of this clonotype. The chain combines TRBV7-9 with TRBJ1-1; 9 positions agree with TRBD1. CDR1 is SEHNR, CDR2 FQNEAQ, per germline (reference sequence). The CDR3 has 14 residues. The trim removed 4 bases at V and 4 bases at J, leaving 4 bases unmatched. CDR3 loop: CASSWTGAGTEAFF. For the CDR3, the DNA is TGTGCCAGCAGCTGGACAGGGGCGGGCACTGAAGCTTTCTTT.

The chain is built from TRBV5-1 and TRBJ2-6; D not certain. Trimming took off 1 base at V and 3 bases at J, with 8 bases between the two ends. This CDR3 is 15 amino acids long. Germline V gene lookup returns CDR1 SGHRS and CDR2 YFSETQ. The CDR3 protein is CASSLLGLGANVLTF. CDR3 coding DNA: TGCGCCAGCAGCTTGCTAGGGCTTGGGGCCAACGTCCTGACTTTC.

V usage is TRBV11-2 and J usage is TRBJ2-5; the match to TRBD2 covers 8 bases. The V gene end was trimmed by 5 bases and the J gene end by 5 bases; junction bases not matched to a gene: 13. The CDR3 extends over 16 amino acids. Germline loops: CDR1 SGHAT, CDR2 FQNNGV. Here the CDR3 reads CASSATSGGQAETQYF. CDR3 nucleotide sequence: TGTGCCAGCAGCGCGACATCGGGAGGGCAGGCGGAGACCCAGTACTTC.

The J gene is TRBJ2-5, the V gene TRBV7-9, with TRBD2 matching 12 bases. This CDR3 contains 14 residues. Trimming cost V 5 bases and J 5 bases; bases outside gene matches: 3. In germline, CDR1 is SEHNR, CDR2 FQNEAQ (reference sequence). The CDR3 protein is CASSRTSGGETQYF. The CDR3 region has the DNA TGTGCCAGCAGCCGTACTAGCGGGGGGGAGACCCAGTACTTC.

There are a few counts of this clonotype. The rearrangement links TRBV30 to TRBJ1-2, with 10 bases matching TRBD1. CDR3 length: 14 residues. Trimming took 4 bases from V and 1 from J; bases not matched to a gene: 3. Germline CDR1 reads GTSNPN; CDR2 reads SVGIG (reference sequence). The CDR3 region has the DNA TGTGCCTGGACGCGGGACAGGGGTAACTATGGCTACACCTTC. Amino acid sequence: CAWTRDRGNYGYTF.

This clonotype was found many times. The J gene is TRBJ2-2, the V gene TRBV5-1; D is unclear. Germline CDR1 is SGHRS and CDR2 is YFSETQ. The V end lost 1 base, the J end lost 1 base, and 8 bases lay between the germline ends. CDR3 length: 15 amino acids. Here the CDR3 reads CASSLSTVNTGELFF. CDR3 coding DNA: TGCGCCAGCAGCTTGAGCACGGTGAACACCGGGGAGCTGTTTTTT.

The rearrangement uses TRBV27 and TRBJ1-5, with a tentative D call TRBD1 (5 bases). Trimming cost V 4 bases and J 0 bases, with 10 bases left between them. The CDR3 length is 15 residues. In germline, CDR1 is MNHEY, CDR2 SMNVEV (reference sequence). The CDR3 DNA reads TGTGCCAGCAGTTCCGGGGGGGGTAGCAATCAGCCCCAGCATTTT. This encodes CASSSGGGSNQPQHF.

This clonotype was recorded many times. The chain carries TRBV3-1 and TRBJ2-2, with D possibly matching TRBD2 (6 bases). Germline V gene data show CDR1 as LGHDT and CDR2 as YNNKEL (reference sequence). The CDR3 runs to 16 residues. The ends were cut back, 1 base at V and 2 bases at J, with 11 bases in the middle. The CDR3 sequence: CASSQATLANTGELFF. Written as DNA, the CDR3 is TGTGCCAGCAGCCAAGCTACACTAGCCAACACCGGGGAGCTGTTTTTT. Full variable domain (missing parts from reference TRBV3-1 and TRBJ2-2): DTAVSQTPKYLVTQMGNDKSIKCEQNLGHDTMYWYKQDSKKFLKIMFSYNNKELIINETVPNRFSPKSPDKAHLNLHINSLELGDSAVYFCASSQATLANTGELFFGEGSRLTVL.

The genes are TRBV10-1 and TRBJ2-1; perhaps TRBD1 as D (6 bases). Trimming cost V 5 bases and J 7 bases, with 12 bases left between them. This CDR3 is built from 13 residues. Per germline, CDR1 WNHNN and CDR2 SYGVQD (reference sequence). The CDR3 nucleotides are TGCGCCAGCAGTCCCAACAGGGCGAATGAGCAGTTCTTC. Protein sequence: CASSPNRANEQFF.

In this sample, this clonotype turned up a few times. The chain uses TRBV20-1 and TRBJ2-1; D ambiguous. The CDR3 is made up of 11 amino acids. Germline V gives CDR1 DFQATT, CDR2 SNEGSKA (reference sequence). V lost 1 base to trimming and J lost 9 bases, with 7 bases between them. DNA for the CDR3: TGCAGTGCTAGAGGAGGCCCTGAGCAGTTCTTC. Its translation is CSARGGPEQFF.

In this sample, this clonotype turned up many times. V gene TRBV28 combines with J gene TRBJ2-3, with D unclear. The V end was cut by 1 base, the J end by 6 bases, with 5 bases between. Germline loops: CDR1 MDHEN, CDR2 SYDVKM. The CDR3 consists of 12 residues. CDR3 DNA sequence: TGTGCCAGCAGTTTATTATCGGATACGCAGTATTTT. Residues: CASSLLSDTQYF.

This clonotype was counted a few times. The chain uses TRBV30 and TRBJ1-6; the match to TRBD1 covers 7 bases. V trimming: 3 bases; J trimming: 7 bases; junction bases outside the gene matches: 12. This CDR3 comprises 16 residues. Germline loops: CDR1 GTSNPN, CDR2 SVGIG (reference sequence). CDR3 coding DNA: TGTGCCTGGAGGCCCCCGGACAGGCTGTACAATTCACCCCTCCACTTT. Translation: CAWRPPDRLYNSPLHF.

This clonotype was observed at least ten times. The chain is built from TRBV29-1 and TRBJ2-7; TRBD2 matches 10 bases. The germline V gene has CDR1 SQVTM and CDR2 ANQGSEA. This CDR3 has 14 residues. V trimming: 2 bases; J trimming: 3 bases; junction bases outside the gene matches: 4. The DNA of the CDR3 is TGCAGCGTTGAATTAGCGGGAGGACTCTACGAGCAGTACTTC. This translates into CSVELAGGLYEQYF.

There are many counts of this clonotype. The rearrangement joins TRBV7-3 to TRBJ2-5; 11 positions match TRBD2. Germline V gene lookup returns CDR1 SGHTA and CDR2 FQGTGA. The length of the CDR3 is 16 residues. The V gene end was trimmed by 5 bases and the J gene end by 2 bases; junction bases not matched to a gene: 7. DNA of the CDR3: TGTGCCAGCAGCCCCGGAGTAGCGGGGGGGCAAGAGACCCAGTACTTC. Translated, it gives CASSPGVAGGQETQYF. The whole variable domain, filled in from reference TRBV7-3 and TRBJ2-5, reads GAGVSQTPSNKVTEKGKYVELRCDPISGHTALYWYRQSLGQGPEFLIYFQGTGAADDSGLPNDRFFAVRPEGSVSTLKIQRTERGDSAVYLCASSPGVAGGQETQYFGPGTRLLVL.

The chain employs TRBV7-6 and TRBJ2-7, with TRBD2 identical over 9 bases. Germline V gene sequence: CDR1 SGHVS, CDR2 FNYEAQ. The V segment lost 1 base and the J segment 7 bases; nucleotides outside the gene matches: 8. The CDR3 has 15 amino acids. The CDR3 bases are TGTGCCAGCAGCTTAGGTATAGCGGGAGTGGGGGAGCAGTACTTC. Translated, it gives CASSLGIAGVGEQYF.